One and the same sample provided the 26 T cell receptor beta chains below, sequenced in a study of blood T cell repertoires in COVID-19. Some clones are missing from TCRdb's copy, which holds only in-frame ones; the method was immunoSEQ multiplex PCR. The sample contains 200,000 to 300,000 clones, more than 80% of which appear only once. The sequencing input was peripheral blood. These receptor sequences come from a human donor in a cohort sampled during active COVID-19.

The rearrangement joins TRBV5-4 to TRBJ2-1, with 9 bases that match TRBD2. This CDR3 has 15 residues. In germline, CDR1 is SGHNT, CDR2 YYREEE (reference sequence). V dropped 2 bases and J dropped 3; count of bases not matched to a gene: 3. CDR3 coding DNA: TGTGCCAGCAGCTTAGCGGGAGGCAACTACAATGAGCAGTTCTTC. As protein: CASSLAGGNYNEQFF.

The rearrangement joins TRBV3-1 (or the pseudogene TRBV3-2) to TRBJ2-3; perhaps TRBD2 as D (6 bases). Germline assignment: CDR1 LGHDT and CDR2 YNNKEL (reference sequence). The V end lost 0 bases, the J end lost 2 bases, and 15 bases lay between the germline ends. The CDR3 consists of 17 residues. CDR3 nucleotides: TGTGCCAGCAGCCAAGATACCGGCGGGGCGCTCACAGATACGCAGTATTTT. Translation gives CASSQDTGGALTDTQYF.

The chain couples TRBV14 to TRBJ2-1, with 13 positions matching TRBD2. V gave up 4 bases and J gave up 8 bases; unmatched junction bases: 11. CDR1 is SGHDN and CDR2 is FVKESK in the germline V gene. The CDR3 contains 17 residues. CDR3 amino acids: CASSPRLGTSGMHEQFF. The CDR3 bases are TGTGCCAGCAGCCCAAGGCTCGGGACTAGCGGGATGCATGAGCAGTTCTTC.

J is TRBJ1-1 and V is TRBV5-4; possible D gene TRBD1, 6 bases. V lost 4 bases to trimming and J lost 6 bases, with 16 bases between them. The CDR3 spans 14 residues. From germline, CDR1 is SGHNT and CDR2 YYREEE (reference sequence). Here the CDR3 reads CASSRRDTYAEAFF. The CDR3 DNA sequence: TGTGCCAGCAGCCGCCGGGACACGTATGCTGAAGCTTTCTTT. The full variable domain, in which reference TRBV5-4 and TRBJ1-1 provide the parts outside the CDR3, is ETGVTQSPTHLIKTRGQQVTLRCSSQSGHNTVSWYQQALGQGPQFIFQYYREEENGRGNFPPRFSGLQFPNYSSELNVNALELDDSALYLCASSRRDTYAEAFFGQGTRLTVV.

The chain uses TRBV7-9 and TRBJ2-7; TRBD2 is a possible D gene (6 bases). V lost 0 bases, J lost 5 bases, and 8 bases lay in between. The CDR3 consists of 13 residues. Per the germline V gene, CDR1 is SEHNR and CDR2 is FQNEAQ (reference sequence). The CDR3 DNA sequence: TGTGCCAGCAGCTTAGCTGGCGGGAACGAGCAGTACTTC. Translation gives CASSLAGGNEQYF.

This chain uses TRBV10-3 with TRBJ2-7, with D maybe TRBD1 (5 bases). CDR3 size: 15 residues. V was trimmed by 3 bases and J by 2 bases, leaving 14 bases between them. Germline V gene lookup returns CDR1 ENHRY and CDR2 SYGVKD. Written as DNA, the CDR3 is TGTGCCATCAGTGAAAGGGGCCCAAAGACCTACGAGCAGTACTTC. Protein: CAISERGPKTYEQYF.

J is TRBJ2-1 and V is TRBV18, with TRBD2 identical over 13 bases. Per germline, CDR1 KGHSH and CDR2 LQKENI. V dropped 2 bases and J dropped 4; count of bases not matched to a gene: 5. This CDR3 comprises 17 residues. In DNA form, the CDR3 reads TGTGCCAGCTCACCAAAACTAGCGGGGGGGTATTACAATGAGCAGTTCTTC. As protein: CASSPKLAGGYYNEQFF.

V and J are TRBV6-6 and TRBJ2-3, with D possibly TRBD1 on 5 matching bases. The V and J ends lost 5 bases and 5 bases respectively, with 23 bases between them. The germline V gene has CDR1 MNHNY and CDR2 SVGAGI (reference sequence). The CDR3 consists of 17 residues. The CDR3: CASSPLLVRARGDTQYF. CDR3 in DNA: TGTGCCAGCAGTCCACTCCTGGTCAGGGCGAGAGGAGATACGCAGTATTTT.

The rearrangement joins TRBV27 to TRBJ1-4; unclear D gene. Trimming shortened V by 6 bases and J by 0 bases, and 11 bases separated the two germline ends. The CDR3 totals 15 residues. The germline V gene has CDR1 MNHEY and CDR2 SMNVEV (reference sequence). CDR3 in DNA: TGTGCCAGCAGAGAGGGATTAGCAACTAATGAAAAACTGTTTTTT. It yields the protein CASREGLATNEKLFF.

The chain links TRBV19 to TRBJ2-3, with TRBD1 matching 10 bases. Germline CDR1 reads LNHDA; CDR2 reads SQIVND (reference sequence). V lost 10 bases, J lost 2 bases, and 9 bases stayed unmatched. The CDR3 has 15 residues. The CDR3, as DNA: TGTGCCATATCACGGGGACAGGGGAACACAGATACGCAGTATTTT. Translation gives CAISRGQGNTDTQYF. The full variable domain, in which reference TRBV19 and TRBJ2-3 provide the parts outside the CDR3, is DGGITQSPKYLFRKEGQNVTLSCEQNLNHDAMYWYRQDPGQGLRLIYYSQIVNDFQKGDIAEGYSVSREKKESFPLTVTSAQKNPTAFYLCAISRGQGNTDTQYFGPGTRLTVL.

This clone has a single count. The J gene is TRBJ1-5, the V gene TRBV19, with a weak D call TRBD1 (6 bases). The length of the CDR3 is 15 residues. The V and J ends lost 6 bases and 1 base respectively, with 13 bases between them. From germline, CDR1 is LNHDA and CDR2 SQIVND (reference sequence). CDR3 protein: CASRGKGQSNQPQHF. DNA of the CDR3: TGTGCCAGTAGGGGAAAGGGACAAAGCAATCAGCCCCAGCATTTT.

This chain's CDR3 is CASSVRSGTGNTIYF. In DNA form, the CDR3 reads TGTGCCAGCAGCGTGCGATCAGGGACTGGAAACACCATATATTTT. V usage is TRBV9 and J usage is TRBJ1-3; perhaps TRBD1 as D (5 bases). The CDR3 extends over 15 amino acids. Germline V lookup: CDR1 SGDLS, CDR2 YYNGEE. Trimming took 2 bases from V and 2 from J, leaving 11 bases between them.

The chain joins TRBV5-1 to TRBJ2-1; TRBD1 agrees at 8 bases. CDR3 length: 16 residues. V shed 4 bases and J 5 bases; nucleotides not matched to a gene: 11. Germline V gene data show CDR1 as SGHRS and CDR2 as YFSETQ. CDR3 residues: CASSESGGAGHNEQFF. The DNA for the CDR3 is TGCGCCAGCAGCGAATCAGGGGGCGCCGGGCACAATGAGCAGTTCTTC. Drawing the rest from reference TRBV5-1 and TRBJ2-1, the complete variable domain is KAGVTQTPRYLIKTRGQQVTLSCSPISGHRSVSWYQQTPGQGLQFLFEYFSETQRNKGNFPGRFSGRQFSNSRSEMNVSTLELGDSALYLCASSESGGAGHNEQFFGPGTRLTVL.

V is TRBV7-2 and J is TRBJ1-4, with 10 positions matching TRBD1. The CDR3 is 16 amino acids. V lost 2 bases and J lost 7; bases outside the gene matches: 7. The germline V gene encodes CDR1 SGHTA and CDR2 FQGNSA. CDR3 DNA: TGTGCCAGCAGCTTACGAAGGACAGGGGGAGGTGAAAAACTGTTTTTT. Residues: CASSLRRTGGGEKLFF. The full variable domain, with the rest looked up from reference TRBV7-2 and TRBJ1-4, is GAGVSQSPSNKVTEKGKDVELRCDPISGHTALYWYRQSLGQGLEFLIYFQGNSAPDKSGLPSDRFSAERTGGSVSTLTIQRTQQEDSAVYLCASSLRRTGGGEKLFFGSGTQLSVL.

This chain connects TRBV28 to TRBJ2-3; 12 bases fit TRBD2. Unmatched junction bases numbered 22, after V lost 10 bases and J lost 2 bases. Germline CDR1 is MDHEN and CDR2 is SYDVKM. This CDR3 comprises 20 residues. The CDR3: CAIKGFAGLAGKGVTDTQYF. In DNA, the CDR3 is TGTGCCATCAAGGGGTTCGCCGGACTAGCGGGAAAAGGGGTCACAGATACGCAGTATTTT.

This chain connects TRBV21-1 to TRBJ2-7; TRBD1 was called by the table and not checked on the DNA. TRBV21-1 counts as a pseudogene. The CDR3 covers 18 residues. The CDR3 DNA sequence: TGTGCCAGCAGCAATGCAACTCCTGGGACAGGGGGATGGAGCGAGCAGTACTTC. It codes for CASSNATPGTGGWSEQYF.

The chain joins TRBV30 to TRBJ1-2, with 7 bases aligning to TRBD1. Trimming cost V 2 bases and J 7 bases; bases outside gene matches: 19. This CDR3 has 17 residues. Germline V gene data show CDR1 as GTSNPN and CDR2 as SVGIG (reference sequence). The CDR3 loop is CAWSNMKRQGITTGYTF. Written as DNA, the CDR3 is TGTGCCTGGAGTAATATGAAGCGACAGGGTATTACTACTGGCTACACCTTC.

This chain uses TRBV5-5 with TRBJ2-2; possibly TRBD1 for D (6 bases). The CDR3 consists of 15 residues. CDR1 is SGHKS, CDR2 YYEKEE, per germline (reference sequence). V lost 4 bases, J lost 0 bases, and 10 bases lay in between. The CDR3 loop is CASSQTGANTGELFF. The CDR3 region has the DNA TGTGCCAGCAGCCAGACAGGAGCGAACACCGGGGAGCTGTTTTTT.

The rearrangement links TRBV7-9 to TRBJ1-3, with TRBD1 identical over 7 bases. CDR1 is SEHNR and CDR2 is FQNEAQ in the germline V gene (reference sequence). The CDR3 extends over 17 amino acids. The junction had 10 bases not matched to a gene; V was cut back by 5 bases and J by 0 bases. The CDR3 reads CASSRIDYRGSGNTIYF. CDR3 DNA sequence: TGTGCCAGCAGCCGCATCGATTACAGGGGCTCTGGAAACACCATATATTTT.

CDR3 amino acids: CASSFRDTLGEQYF. In DNA, the CDR3 is TGTGCCAGCAGCTTCCGGGACACCCTAGGAGAGCAGTACTTC. The rearrangement uses TRBV5-6 and TRBJ2-7, with a weak D call TRBD1 (6 bases). Germline V gene lookup returns CDR1 SGHDT and CDR2 YYEEEE. Trimming took off 2 bases at V and 7 bases at J, with 16 bases between the two ends. CDR3 length equals 14 residues.

The rearrangement joins TRBV27 to TRBJ1-5; 8 nucleotides align to TRBD1. V shed 4 bases and J 5 bases; nucleotides not matched to a gene: 4. Germline V gene sequence: CDR1 MNHEY, CDR2 SMNVEV (reference sequence). The CDR3 length is 14 residues. The CDR3 nucleotides are TGTGCCAGCAGTTACGGACAGGGCCATCAGCCCCAGCATTTT. Protein product: CASSYGQGHQPQHF.

The chain is built from TRBV9 and TRBJ2-2; tentatively, D is TRBD1 (6 bases). Trimming removed 3 bases at V and 8 bases at J, with 29 bases between. The CDR3 spans 19 residues. Germline lookup yields CDR1 SGDLS and CDR2 YYNGEE. The CDR3 bases are TGTGCCAGCAGCGGAGGAGCCATTCCGACAGGTACCACCAGAGGGGAGCTGTTTTTT. It translates to CASSGGAIPTGTTRGELFF. The entire variable domain, with the rest obtained from reference TRBV9 and TRBJ2-2, is as follows: DSGVTQTPKHLITATGQRVTLRCSPRSGDLSVYWYQQSLDQGLQFLIQYYNGEERAKGNILERFSAQQFPDLHSELNLSSLELGDSALYFCASSGGAIPTGTTRGELFFGEGSRLTVL.

This clone was observed a single time. The chain links TRBV12-3 or TRBV12-4 to TRBJ2-7, with 7 bases aligning to TRBD1. This CDR3 is 12 amino acids long. Trimming took 1 base from V and 11 from J; bases not matched to a gene: 5. The CDR3 DNA reads TGTGCCAGCAGTTTAGATCGTCAGGGGGAGTACTTC. Its protein is CASSLDRQGEYF.

V usage is TRBV29-1 and J usage is TRBJ1-1, with D tentatively TRBD1 (6 bases). The CDR3 contains 13 residues. The V end lost 7 bases, the J end lost 1 base, and 13 bases lay between the germline ends. Germline CDR1 SQVTM, CDR2 ANQGSEA. CDR3 sequence (DNA): TGCAGCGCGACAGGACAGAAGAACACTGAAGCTTTCTTT. Translation gives CSATGQKNTEAFF.

The CDR3 nucleotides read TGTGCCAGCAGCTTAGCCCGACTAGTAAACGAGCAGTACTTC. Translating gives CASSLARLVNEQYF. This chain connects TRBV7-2 to TRBJ2-7; TRBD2 might be the D (6 bases). V dropped 0 bases and J dropped 5 bases, with 11 bases sitting between them. Germline V CDR1 and CDR2: SGHTA, FQGNSA. The CDR3 is made up of 14 amino acids.

The V and J genes are TRBV3-1 (or the pseudogene TRBV3-2) and TRBJ2-5, with 8 nucleotides matching TRBD2. Germline lookup yields CDR1 LGHDT and CDR2 YNNKEL (reference sequence). V lost 11 bases to trimming and J lost 2 bases; unmatched junction nucleotides: 10. This CDR3 is 14 amino acids long. The CDR3 sequence: CAARPSGPQETQYF. The CDR3 nucleotides are TGTGCCGCCAGGCCTAGCGGGCCTCAAGAGACCCAGTACTTC.